The 10 T cell receptor beta chains listed next were all sequenced from one sample in a study of cytomegalovirus exposure and HLA in healthy donors. 13 Jbeta primers and 60 Vbeta primers were used for the PCR. Produced via immunoSEQ multiplex PCR; TCRdb's table is partial and in-frame only. The data hold about 120,000 clones, with approximately 87% observed a single time. Material for sequencing was PBMCs. These receptors were taken from a man between 18 and 35 years old in good health and CMV-seropositive.

The rearrangement joins TRBV6-7 to TRBJ2-5, with TRBD2 matching 12 bases. TRBV6-7 is an ORF, and what it does is uncertain. J lost 5 bases, V lost 4 bases, and 8 bases had no gene match. This CDR3 region has 16 residues. This CDR3 is CASSSLAGGSHETQYF. CDR3 in DNA: TGTGCCAGCAGTTCTCTAGCGGGGGGGTCTCACGAGACCCAGTACTTC.

The V call is TRBV5-1, the J call TRBJ2-7; the D gene is possibly TRBD1 (6 bases). From germline, CDR1 is SGHRS and CDR2 YFSETQ. With 4 bases removed from V and 6 bases from J, the gap between germline ends came to 17 bases. The CDR3 length is 14 residues. The CDR3 spells CASSQPGRGGEQYF. DNA for the CDR3: TGCGCCAGCAGCCAGCCGGGCCGAGGGGGCGAGCAGTACTTC.

The chain combines TRBV6-1 with TRBJ2-5, with D tentatively TRBD2 (6 bases). Trimming shortened V by 5 bases and J by 5 bases, and 18 bases separated the two germline ends. Germline V CDR1 and CDR2: MNHNS, SASEGT. CDR3 length: 15 residues. The CDR3: CASSSGAGWGETQYF. The CDR3 DNA sequence: TGTGCCAGCAGTTCTGGGGCGGGGTGGGGTGAGACCCAGTACTTC.

This clone was counted only a few times. The chain is built from TRBV7-2 and TRBJ2-2; 7 bases line up with TRBD2. Germline CDR1 reads SGHTA; CDR2 reads FQGNSA. The V and J ends lost 2 bases and 4 bases, in that order; junction bases with no gene match: 4. This CDR3 is 15 amino acids long. The CDR3 DNA reads as TGTGCCAGCAGCTTAAGACGGGGGGTCACCGGGGAGCTGTTTTTT. It codes for CASSLRRGVTGELFF.

The chain recombines TRBV4-1 with TRBJ2-5, with TRBD2 as a possible D gene (5 bases). V shed 1 base and J shed 2 bases, with 8 bases lying between them. The CDR3 has 14 amino acids. Germline V gene lookup returns CDR1 MGHRA and CDR2 YSYEKL. The CDR3 DNA sequence: TGCGCCAGCAGCCAAGTCTGGGAGCAAGAGACCCAGTACTTC. Residues: CASSQVWEQETQYF.

This clone was seen more than once but under ten times. The CDR3 region is CAISESGQGNTEAFF. CDR3 sequence (DNA): TGTGCCATCAGTGAGTCGGGACAGGGGAACACTGAAGCTTTCTTT. This chain uses TRBV10-3 with TRBJ1-1, with 9 positions matching TRBD1. Losses at the gene ends were 0 bases for V and 1 base for J; bases not matched to a gene: 0. CDR3 length equals 15 residues. Per germline, CDR1 ENHRY and CDR2 SYGVKD.

The gene calls are TRBV5-4 and TRBJ1-6, with 10 nucleotides matching TRBD1. The junction had 7 bases not matched to a gene; V was cut back by 3 bases and J by 10 bases. Germline CDR1 is SGHNT and CDR2 is YYREEE (reference sequence). The length of the CDR3 is 15 residues. Written as DNA, the CDR3 is TGTGCCAGCAGCTCGGACAGGGGGACTGGGTCACCCCTCCACTTT. Translated, it gives CASSSDRGTGSPLHF.

The chain combines TRBV15 with TRBJ2-7; 8 positions match TRBD1. The CDR3 is made up of 15 amino acids. Unmatched junction bases numbered 6, after V lost 5 bases and J lost 0 bases. Germline-derived CDR1 and CDR2 are LNHNV and YYDKDF (reference sequence). CDR3 sequence reads: CATSGPTGGSYEQYF. CDR3 coding DNA: TGTGCCACCAGCGGACCAACAGGGGGCTCCTACGAGCAGTACTTC.

This clone has only a few counts. CDR3 nucleotides: TGCGCCAGCAGCTGGGAAGCCGGGACAGGGCCTGAGACCCAGTACTTC. Amino acids: CASSWEAGTGPETQYF. The V call is TRBV5-1, the J call TRBJ2-5; TRBD1 agrees at 9 bases. Germline assignment: CDR1 SGHRS and CDR2 YFSETQ. The J segment lost 5 bases and the V segment lost 3 bases, leaving 11 bases of the junction unmatched. The CDR3 is made up of 16 amino acids. Drawing the rest from reference TRBV5-1 and TRBJ2-5, the complete variable domain is KAGVTQTPRYLIKTRGQQVTLSCSPISGHRSVSWYQQTPGQGLQFLFEYFSETQRNKGNFPGRFSGRQFSNSRSEMNVSTLELGDSALYLCASSWEAGTGPETQYFGPGTRLLVL.

This clone was found once. The chain carries TRBV30 and TRBJ1-5; D not certain. Germline V gives CDR1 GTSNPN, CDR2 SVGIG (reference sequence). The CDR3 runs 13 residues. V lost 1 base to trimming and J lost 3 bases, with 7 bases between them. CDR3: CAWSAQPNQPQHF. Written as DNA, the CDR3 is TGTGCCTGGAGTGCACAGCCCAATCAGCCCCAGCATTTT.